The clone carrying this T cell receptor (beta chain) was picked up many times. Germline V gene lookup returns CDR1 SGHTA and CDR2 FQGTGA. Trimming left V 4 bases short and J 3 bases short, with 5 bases between. This CDR3 contains 12 residues. The sample is drawn from a study of neurological immune-mediated disorders. Via MiXCR, TCRdb re-called the 5' RACE reads, giving one row per CDR3 protein. The profile shows just over 95,000 distinct CDR3 sequences, 3.5% to 4% of them singletons. The receptor comes from a woman under 30 with multiple sclerosis. The chain recombines TRBV7-3 with TRBJ2-3; D gene uncertain. Sequencing used PBMCs. For the CDR3, the DNA is TGTGCCAGCAGCTCAAATACAGATACGCAGTATTTT. The encoded protein is CASSSNTDTQYF.